The present T cell receptor (beta chain) was sequenced within a study of blood T cell repertoires in COVID-19. On the study more broadly: The study drew acute and convalescent COVID-19 samples from the United States, Italy and Spain. PBMCs, B-cell-depleted T cells, or T cells provided the cDNA or gDNA that made up the material.

This CDR3 spans 15 amino acids. From germline, CDR1 is SEHNR and CDR2 FQNEAQ (reference sequence). Trimming stripped 5 bases from V and 5 bases from J, with 18 bases between. TCRdb's table, derived via immunoSEQ multiplex PCR, lists solely in-frame clones and lacks some. This sample has some 200,000 clones, with 89% found just once. Individuals aged 18 to 89 years were recruited from approximately 24 US areas. The sample taken for sequencing was PBMCs or T cells enriched from blood (not recorded which). The chain combines TRBV7-9 with TRBJ2-5; D possibly corresponds to TRBD2 (6 bases). The origin of this receptor is a woman aged 18-30 years who had recovered from COVID-19. The CDR3 nucleotides read TGTGCCAGCAGCCACGTCGGGGGTGGGGTGGAGACCCAGTACTTC. Translated: CASSHVGGGVETQYF.